This is a list of T cell receptor beta chains from one sample in a study of OX40 agonist ivuxolimab in advanced cancers. Libraries were prepared by immunoSEQ multiplex PCR; TCRdb keeps only in-frame clonotypes and omits some of them. This table has tens of thousands of clones, around nine tenths appearing once. The sample consisted of CD4+ or CD8+ T cells sorted from blood, taken in a trial of the OX40 agonist ivuxolimab. Receptors originate from an adult with an advanced solid tumor such as melanoma, head and neck, liver or kidney cancer. The CDR3 runs from the conserved cysteine through the conserved F or W. Fields, in order: clone size, J gene, V gene, D gene, CDR3 protein, CDR3 DNA. A D gene is named only where the DNA matches it firmly. The listing skips clone size in some rows; elsewhere it reads once, few, many or a size class.

>.|TRBJ2-5|TRBV7-3|TRBD2
CASNEGLADLVEEAQYF
TGTGCCAGCAACGAGGGACTAGCGGACCTTGTCGAAGAGGCCCAGTACTTC
>.|TRBJ2-3|TRBV30|TRBD2
CAWSRAGGPSDTQYF
TGTGCCTGGAGTCGTGCGGGAGGGCCGTCAGATACGCAGTATTTT
>.|TRBJ1-2|TRBV5-4|.
CASSLDSAYGYTF
TGTGCCAGCAGCTTGGATAGCGCCTATGGCTACACCTTC
>.|TRBJ2-1|TRBV19|.
CASSITRGNEQFF
TGTGCCAGTAGTATTACCAGGGGAAATGAGCAGTTCTTC
>.|TRBJ2-2|TRBV9|.
CASSSRGLGVGELFF
TGTGCCAGCAGCTCCCGGGGACTCGGGGTCGGGGAGCTGTTTTTT
>.|TRBJ2-3|TRBV28|TRBD2
CASSLLAGARTDTQYF
TGTGCCAGCAGTTTACTAGCGGGAGCCCGCACAGATACGCAGTATTTT
>few|TRBJ2-7|TRBV14|TRBD1
CASSATGALGAEQYF
TGTGCCAGCAGCGCTACAGGGGCCCTAGGTGCGGAGCAGTACTTC
>.|TRBJ2-1|TRBV5-1|.
CASSLGRRSNEQFF
TGCGCCAGCAGCCTGGGACGCCGTTCCAATGAGCAGTTCTTC
>.|TRBJ1-2|TRBV19|.
CASSTLEVPLEGYTF
TGTGCCAGTAGTACGCTGGAGGTTCCCCTGGAAGGCTACACCTTC
>.|TRBJ2-2|TRBV19|.
CASRSSQNTGELFF
TGTGCCAGTCGATCCAGCCAGAACACCGGGGAGCTGTTTTTT
>.|TRBJ1-1|TRBV10-3|.
CAITTRDGNTEAFF
TGTGCCATCACCACCCGGGACGGGAACACTGAAGCTTTCTTT
>.|TRBJ2-1|TRBV7-3|TRBD2
CASSPGRLAAGDEQFF
TGTGCCAGCAGCCCCGGGAGACTAGCGGCGGGGGATGAGCAGTTCTTC
>.|TRBJ2-5|TRBV5-1|TRBD1
CASSQTGGEETQYF
TGCGCCAGCAGCCAAACAGGGGGCGAAGAGACCCAGTACTTC
>.|TRBJ2-7|TRBV6-1|.
CASSDRGVAYEQYF
TGTGCCAGCAGTGACAGGGGGGTCGCCTACGAGCAGTACTTC
>.|TRBJ2-7|TRBV7-9|.
CASSDSYEQYF
TGTGCCAGCAGTGACAGTTACGAGCAGTACTTC
>.|TRBJ2-5|TRBV18|.
CASSPQGQETQYF
TGTGCCAGCTCACCACAGGGGCAAGAGACCCAGTACTTC